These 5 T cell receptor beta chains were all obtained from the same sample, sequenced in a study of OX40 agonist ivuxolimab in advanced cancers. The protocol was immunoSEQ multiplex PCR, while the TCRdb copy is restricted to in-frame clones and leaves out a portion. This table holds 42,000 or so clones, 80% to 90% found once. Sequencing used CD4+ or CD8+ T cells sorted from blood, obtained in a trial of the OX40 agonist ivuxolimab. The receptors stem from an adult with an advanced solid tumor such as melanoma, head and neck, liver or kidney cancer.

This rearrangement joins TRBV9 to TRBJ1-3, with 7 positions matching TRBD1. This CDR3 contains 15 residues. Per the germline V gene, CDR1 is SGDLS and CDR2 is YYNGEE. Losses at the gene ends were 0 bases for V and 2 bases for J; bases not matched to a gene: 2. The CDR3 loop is CASSVAQGTGNTIYF. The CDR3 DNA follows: TGTGCCAGCAGCGTAGCACAGGGGACTGGAAACACCATATATTTT.

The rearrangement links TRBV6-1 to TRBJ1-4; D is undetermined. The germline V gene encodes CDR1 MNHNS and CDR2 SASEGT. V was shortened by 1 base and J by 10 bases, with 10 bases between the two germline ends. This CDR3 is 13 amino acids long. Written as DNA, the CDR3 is TGTGCCAGCAGTGAAGATGGTGAACTAAAACTGTTTTTT. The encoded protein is CASSEDGELKLFF.

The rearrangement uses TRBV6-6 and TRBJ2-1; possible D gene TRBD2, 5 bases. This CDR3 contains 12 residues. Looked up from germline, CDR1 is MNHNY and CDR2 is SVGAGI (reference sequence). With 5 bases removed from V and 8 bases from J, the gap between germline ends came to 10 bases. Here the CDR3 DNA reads TGTGCCAGCAGTAAGAGGGTCTATGAGCAGTTCTTC. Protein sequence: CASSKRVYEQFF.

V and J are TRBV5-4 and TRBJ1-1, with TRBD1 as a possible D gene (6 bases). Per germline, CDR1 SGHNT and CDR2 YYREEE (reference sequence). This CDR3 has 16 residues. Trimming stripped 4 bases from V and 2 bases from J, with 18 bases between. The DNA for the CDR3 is TGTGCCAGCAGCCCCCAGGCGGGCAGGGGTAACACTGAAGCTTTCTTT. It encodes CASSPQAGRGNTEAFF.

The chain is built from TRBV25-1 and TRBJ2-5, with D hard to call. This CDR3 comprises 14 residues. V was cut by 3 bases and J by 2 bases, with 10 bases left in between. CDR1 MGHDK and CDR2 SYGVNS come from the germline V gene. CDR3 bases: TGTGCCAGCAGTGATCCTTCCCGGCAAGAGACCCAGTACTTC. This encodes CASSDPSRQETQYF.